This T cell receptor (beta chain) was recorded in a study of T cells after posttransplantation cyclophosphamide. Study results and caveats: TRB overlap between skin or GI tissue T cells and blood was limited. Later blood repertoires were often dominated by clones from the donor CD8+ memory compartment.

Germline-derived CDR1 and CDR2 are KGHSH and LQKENI. Trimming at V came to 2 bases and at J to 4 bases, leaving 14 bases not matched to a gene. This CDR3 is built from 17 residues. In regard to this clone: Its antigen is not known.

Busulfan-fludarabine conditioning, marrow transplant, and cyclophosphamide on days +3 and +4 were administered. Data came from immunoSEQ multiplex PCR; TCRdb stores just in-frame clones and leaves some out. The sample includes roughly 17,000 clones, roughly 80% of them seen just once. The source material was CD8+ T cells sorted from PBMCs, sampled 1,800 to 2,000 days after a stem cell transplant with posttransplant cyclophosphamide. This clonotype was sampled from a female patient aged 40 to 55 who received an allogeneic stem cell transplant from a related donor, was CMV-positive, and had no GVHD. Among the T cells, some may be from the graft donor. J is TRBJ2-7 and V is TRBV18, with 7 bases identical to TRBD1. In DNA, the CDR3 is TGTGCCAGCTCACCAGGCACAGGGGCGAGAAAGGGGTACGAGCAGTACTTC. This sequence encodes CASSPGTGARKGYEQYF.